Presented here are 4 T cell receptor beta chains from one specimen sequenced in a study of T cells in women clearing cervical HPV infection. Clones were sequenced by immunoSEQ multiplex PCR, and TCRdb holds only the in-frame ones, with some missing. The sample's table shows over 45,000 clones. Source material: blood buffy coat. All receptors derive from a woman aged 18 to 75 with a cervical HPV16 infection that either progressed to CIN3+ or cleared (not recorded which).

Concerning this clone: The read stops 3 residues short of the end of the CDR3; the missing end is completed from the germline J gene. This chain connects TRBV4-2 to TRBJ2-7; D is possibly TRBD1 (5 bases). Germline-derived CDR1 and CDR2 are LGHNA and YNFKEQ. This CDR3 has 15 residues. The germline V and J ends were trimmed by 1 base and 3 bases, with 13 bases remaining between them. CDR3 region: CASSQGLLGDYEQYF. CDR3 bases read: TGTGCCAGCAGCCAAGGCCTCCTAGGGGACTACGAG.

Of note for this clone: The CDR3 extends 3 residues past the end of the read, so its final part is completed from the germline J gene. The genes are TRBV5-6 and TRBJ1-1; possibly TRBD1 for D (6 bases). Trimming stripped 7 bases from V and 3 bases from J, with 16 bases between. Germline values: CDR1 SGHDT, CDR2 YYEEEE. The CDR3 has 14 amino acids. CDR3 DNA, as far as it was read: TGTGCCAGCCGAAAGGGGGGGAGGGACACTGAA. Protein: CASRKGGRDTE. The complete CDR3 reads CASRKGGRDTEAFF.

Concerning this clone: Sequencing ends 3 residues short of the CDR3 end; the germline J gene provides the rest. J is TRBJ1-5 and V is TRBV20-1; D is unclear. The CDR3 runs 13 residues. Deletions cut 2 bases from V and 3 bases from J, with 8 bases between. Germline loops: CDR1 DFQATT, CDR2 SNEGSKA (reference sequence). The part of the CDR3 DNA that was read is TGCAGTGCTAGACACAGATACAATCAGCCC. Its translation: CSARHRYNQP. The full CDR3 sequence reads CSARHRYNQPQHF.

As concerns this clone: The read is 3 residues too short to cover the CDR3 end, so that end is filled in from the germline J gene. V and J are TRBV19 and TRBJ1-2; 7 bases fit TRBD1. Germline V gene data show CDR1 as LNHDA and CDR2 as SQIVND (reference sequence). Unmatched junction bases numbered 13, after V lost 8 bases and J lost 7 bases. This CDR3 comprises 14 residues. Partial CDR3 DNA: TGTGCCAGTTGCGTTACCGGGACAGCTAGTGGC. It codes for CASCVTGTASG. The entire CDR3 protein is CASCVTGTASGYTF.